This T cell receptor beta chain was documented in a study of blood T cell repertoires in COVID-19. CDR1 and CDR2 from the germline V gene are SGHTA and FQGTGA. This CDR3 has 16 residues. V dropped 2 bases and J dropped 10; count of bases not matched to a gene: 8. Sequencing was performed with immunoSEQ multiplex PCR; in TCRdb, only in-frame clones are kept and a portion is missing. The top ten clones hold around 4.2% of a sample with 140,000 to 150,000 clones, 75% to 90% of them seen once. This clone was counted between two and nine times. In Cohort 3, a recovered donor had either two negative PCRs, clearance, or symptom resolution.

The chain links TRBV7-3 to TRBJ1-6; TRBD1 agrees at 10 bases. The sequencing sample was made of PBMCs or T cells enriched from blood (not recorded which). The source of this sequence is a man aged 45 to 65 who had recovered from COVID-19. The CDR3 DNA follows: TGTGCCAGCAGCTTATGGGACAGGGGAATAGGGTCACCCCTCCACTTT. Translation gives CASSLWDRGIGSPLHF. Full variable domain (rest looked up from reference TRBV7-3 and TRBJ1-6): GAGVSQTPSNKVTEKGKYVELRCDPISGHTALYWYRQSLGQGPEFLIYFQGTGAADDSGLPNDRFFAVRPEGSVSTLKIQRTERGDSAVYLCASSLWDRGIGSPLHFGNGTRLTVT.